A selection of T cell receptor beta chains follows, all from one sample in a study of T cells in Graves' hyperthyroidism and ophthalmopathy. TCRdb used MiXCR to reprocess the multiplex PCR reads, holding one entry per CDR3 protein. The repertoire holds 660,000 or so distinct CDR3 sequences, with over 40% as singletons. The sequenced sample was peripheral blood or thyroid tissue (not recorded which). The receptors originated from an adult man with Graves' disease, either hyperthyroidism or ophthalmopathy (not recorded which). Each CDR3 is given with its conserved first and last residue. A D gene is named only where the DNA matches it firmly. Size tells how often a clone was seen (once, few, many) or the class of an expanded clone, and some rows leave it out.

clone_size	v_call	d_call	j_call	cdr3_aa	cdr3_nt
many	TRBV10-3	TRBD2	TRBJ2-2	CAISRLAENTGELFF	TGTGCCATCAGTCGACTAGCCGAGAACACCGGGGAGCTGTTTTTT
-	TRBV15	-	TRBJ2-5	CATSRGERETQYF	TGTGCCACCAGCAGGGGTGAAAGGGAGACCCAGTACTTC
-	TRBV20-1	-	TRBJ2-7	CSARGRREHEQYF	TGCAGTGCTAGGGGTCGCAGGGAGCACGAGCAGTACTTC
-	TRBV10-3	TRBD1	TRBJ1-5	CASSDDRDWSQPQHF	TGTGCCAGCAGCGACGACAGGGATTGGAGTCAGCCCCAGCATTTT
few	TRBV7-9	-	TRBJ2-7	CASSLLRVGVGEDEQYF	TGTGCCAGCAGCTTATTGAGGGTAGGTGTGGGCGAGGACGAGCAGTACTTC
many	TRBV19	TRBD1	TRBJ2-7	CASSTGTVYEQYF	TGTGCCAGTAGCACCGGGACAGTCTACGAGCAGTACTTC
-	TRBV20-1	-	TRBJ2-7	CSARIDTGDYEQYF	TGCAGTGCTAGAATCGATACGGGGGACTACGAGCAGTACTTC
many	TRBV20-1	-	TRBJ1-2	CSASTRVGGYTF	TGCAGTGCTAGTACGAGGGTGGGGGGCTACACCTTC
-	TRBV5-4	TRBD1	TRBJ1-2	CASSWTGTLAYYGYTF	TGTGCCAGCAGTTGGACAGGGACCCTAGCGTACTATGGCTACACCTTC
-	TRBV29-1	-	TRBJ2-6	CSDQGANVLTF	TGCAGCGATCAGGGGGCCAACGTCCTGACTTTC
once	TRBV29-1	-	TRBJ1-3	CSVGAGGDTIYF	TGCAGCGTGGGGGCTGGGGGGGACACCATATATTTT
many	TRBV4-2	TRBD1	TRBJ1-6	CASSPGGGYSPLHF	TGTGCCAGCAGCCCAGGGGGCGGTTATTCACCCCTCCACTTT
many	TRBV29-1	-	TRBJ2-7	CSVEEGRGAYEQYF	TGCAGCGTTGAAGAGGGACGGGGAGCCTACGAGCAGTACTTC
few	TRBV7-2	-	TRBJ2-7	CASSLSRGEVNEQYF	TGTGCCAGCAGCTTATCCAGGGGGGAGGTTAACGAGCAGTACTTC
once	TRBV5-5	TRBD1	TRBJ1-5	CASSFGTGKYEHF	TGTGCCAGCAGCTTCGGGACAGGGAAGTACGAGCATTTT
-	TRBV7-9	-	TRBJ2-7	CASSQPTAYEQYF	TGTGCCAGCAGTCAACCGACAGCTTACGAGCAGTACTTC
-	TRBV2	-	TRBJ2-7	CASRGLLGDGWNSYEQYF	TGTGCCAGCAGAGGGTTGCTAGGGGACGGGTGGAACTCCTACGAGCAGTACTTC
many	TRBV7-9	-	TRBJ1-4	CASSSPTFPGTGLFF	TGTGCCAGCAGCTCTCCTACATTCCCCGGGACTGGACTGTTTTTT
-	TRBV12-3/TRBV12-4	-	TRBJ1-1	CASSVDGGRYTEAFF	TGTGCCAGCAGCGTAGACGGGGGAAGGTACACTGAAGCTTTCTTT
-	TRBV7-2	TRBD2	TRBJ2-7	CASSLWGLAGKAPGEQYF	TGTGCCAGCAGCTTATGGGGACTAGCGGGAAAAGCCCCCGGAGAGCAGTACTTC
-	TRBV29-1	-	TRBJ2-7	CSVWAGKTYEQYF	TGCAGCGTTTGGGCGGGAAAAACCTACGAGCAGTACTTC
-	TRBV20-1	-	TRBJ1-1	CSALRWGPVDTEAFF	TGCAGTGCACTACGGTGGGGCCCGGTAGACACTGAAGCTTTCTTT
few	TRBV9	TRBD1	TRBJ1-1	CASSVNDRGFEAFF	TGTGCCAGCAGCGTAAATGACAGGGGTTTTGAAGCTTTCTTT
few	TRBV7-8	TRBD1	TRBJ1-2	CASSRDRGALNYGYTF	TGTGCCAGCAGCCGGGACAGGGGGGCCTTAAACTATGGCTACACCTTC